The 6 T cell receptor beta chains reported below all come from one sample, sequenced in a study of neoadjuvant anti-PD-1 for oral cavity cancer. Assay used: immunoSEQ multiplex PCR; TCRdb lists only in-frame clones, some missing. The sample contains about 6,700 clones, 70% to 80% of which appear only once. Sequencing was performed on PBMCs, taken before nivolumab (anti-PD-1) treatment. The receptors here all came from a person between 40 and 85 years old with oral cavity squamous cell carcinoma.

This rearrangement joins TRBV19 to TRBJ1-6, with D possibly being TRBD1 (5 bases). Germline CDR1 and CDR2: LNHDA and SQIVND (reference sequence). The CDR3 has 17 amino acids. The V and J ends lost 3 bases and 7 bases respectively, with 19 bases between them. Here the CDR3 DNA reads TGTGCCAGTAGTATGATCAGTTATGGACGGACAAATTCACCCCTCCACTTT. Amino acids: CASSMISYGRTNSPLHF. Drawing the rest from reference TRBV19 and TRBJ1-6, the complete variable domain is DGGITQSPKYLFRKEGQNVTLSCEQNLNHDAMYWYRQDPGQGLRLIYYSQIVNDFQKGDIAEGYSVSREKKESFPLTVTSAQKNPTAFYLCASSMISYGRTNSPLHFGNGTRLTVT.

V is TRBV5-4 and J is TRBJ2-3, with 8 bases lining up with TRBD2. This CDR3 has 15 amino acids. V shed 7 bases, J shed 0 bases, and the junction held 7 bases outside the gene matches. The germline CDR1 and CDR2 sequences are SGHNT and YYREEE (reference sequence). CDR3 sequence reads: CASFRGGMSTDTQYF. In nucleotides, the CDR3 is TGTGCCAGCTTCCGGGGGGGGATGAGCACAGATACGCAGTATTTT. The full variable domain, its missing parts supplied by reference TRBV5-4 and TRBJ2-3, is ETGVTQSPTHLIKTRGQQVTLRCSSQSGHNTVSWYQQALGQGPQFIFQYYREEENGRGNFPPRFSGLQFPNYSSELNVNALELDDSALYLCASFRGGMSTDTQYFGPGTRLTVL.

This sequence joins TRBV6-5 and TRBJ2-1; TRBD2 aligns across 7 bases. Germline V gene sequence: CDR1 MNHEY, CDR2 SVGAGI. This CDR3 comprises 13 residues. V lost 5 bases, J lost 6 bases, and 4 bases stayed unmatched. The CDR3, as DNA: TGTGCCAGCAGTCCCGGGACTACCAATGAGCAGTTCTTC. It yields the protein CASSPGTTNEQFF.

The chain combines TRBV7-8 with TRBJ2-1, with TRBD1 matching 8 bases. Unmatched junction bases numbered 12, after V lost 5 bases and J lost 3 bases. The CDR3 loop spans 17 amino acids. Germline V gene lookup returns CDR1 SGHVS and CDR2 FQNEAQ. This chain's CDR3 is CASSQMRTGLYYNEQFF. CDR3 sequence (DNA): TGTGCCAGCAGCCAAATGCGGACAGGGCTTTACTACAATGAGCAGTTCTTC. The variable domain in full, completed from reference TRBV7-8 and TRBJ2-1, reads GAGVSQSPRYKVAKRGQDVALRCDPISGHVSLFWYQQALGQGPEFLTYFQNEAQLDKSGLPSDRFFAERPEGSVSTLKIQRTQQEDSAVYLCASSQMRTGLYYNEQFFGPGTRLTVL.

This rearrangement joins TRBV7-2 to TRBJ2-7; unclear D gene. The V end lost 0 bases, the J end lost 1 base, and 10 bases lay between the germline ends. The V gene's germline CDR1 is SGHTA and CDR2 FQGNSA. CDR3 size: 15 residues. CDR3 nucleotide sequence: TGTGCCAGCAGCTTAGCGGCCAGCTTATCCTACGAGCAGTACTTC. Translated: CASSLAASLSYEQYF.

This chain links TRBV9 with TRBJ2-6, with no clear D. Germline-derived CDR1 and CDR2 are SGDLS and YYNGEE. V was trimmed by 4 bases and J by 2 bases, leaving 7 bases between them. The CDR3 has 14 amino acids. CDR3 amino acids: CASSTRPGANVLTF. The DNA of the CDR3 is TGTGCCAGCAGCACCAGGCCTGGGGCCAACGTCCTGACTTTC.